The TCR beta chain described here comes from a study of blood T cells in healthy people across ages (dated by TCRdb to between 2015 and 2016). Context from the whole study: In model experiments, template switching captured about one uniquely barcoded TCR beta cDNA molecule for every two T cells. The donors were split into four age groups: young (average 16 years), middle-aged (39), aged (about 62) and long-lived (approximately 80). Age-related changes in TCR beta repertoire diversity were measured in the study by deep sequencing normalized with unique cDNA molecular identifiers. The study analyzed two additional independent replicas of 1 million unique cDNA reads from the same blood draw for two donors, one aged 18 to 29 and one aged 80 or older.

The donors were roughly 39 Caucasian individuals from Russia, aged roughly 6 to 90 years, who were systemically healthy. Each donor gave 8 to 10 milliliters of peripheral blood, drawn into EDTA-treated Vacutainer tubes. Ficoll-Paque density-gradient centrifugation was used to isolate PBMCs, with at least 6 million per sample. Total RNA was extracted from PBMCs with Trizol reagent, with at least 5.5 micrograms obtained per sample. For every donor, an aliquot of PBMCs went through flow cytometry to measure the percentages of naive CD45RAhigh/CD27high T cells. To prepare the library, 5' RACE was applied. Sequencing used an Illumina HiSeq 2500. A second PCR of roughly 6 to 11 cycles was run with a J-beta primer mix and a sample-barcoded 5' primer. Each TCR beta cDNA molecule received a unique molecular identifier from a template-switch 5' adaptor carrying 12 random nucleotides. Each sample yielded at least 3 million CDR3-containing paired-end reads. All of the RNA was converted into first-strand cDNA using the Mint cDNA synthesis kit, with a TRBC-specific oligonucleotide serving as the primer. All cDNA was treated with uracil-DNA glycosylase and then went through a first 18-cycle PCR with the universal primers M1SS and BC2_uni_R. As for the original processing: Normalization of each sample was performed by random selection of 1 million high-quality reads, each carrying a distinct molecular identifier. Instead of being binned into consensus sequences, reads that shared molecular identifiers were thrown out. MiTCR, set to a Q25 quality threshold and the strictest error-elimination algorithm, was used for CDR3 identification, clonotype clustering and error correction. A nonparametric unseen species model with Euler transformation was used to estimate a lower bound on total TCR beta diversity. TCRdb cleaned the public reads at Q25 with fastp, built clones with MiXCR and kept in-frame beta chains. Each CDR3 protein appears once, grouped with its most common genes and DNA. These V and J calls are TCRdb output, not the study's own analysis. The sample includes more than 900,000 distinct CDR3 sequences, with 25% to 35% observed a single time. Of the sample, roughly 10% is held by the ten largest clones.

This clonotype came up many times. Its antigen is still unknown. Within one base of it there is no much larger clone, and no base qualities were kept. Results and caveats for the whole study, not just this receptor: Conclusive comparison of naive and antigen-experienced compartments was prevented by the profiling of bulk unsorted PBMCs. Observed TCR beta diversity per million T cells fell roughly linearly with age, and a significant reduction was already apparent by age around 40. Observed TCR beta diversity correlated strongly with the percentage of naive T cells measured by flow cytometry. Estimates of total diversity based on one million sequenced T cells were considered lower bounds and underestimates. Compared with the aged group, more naive CD4+ T cells, fewer expanded clones and increased TCR diversity were shown by the long-lived group, suggesting age selection. Donor CMV infection status was unknown, potentially confounding age-related changes in expanded clonotypes.

From the germline V gene (reference sequence), CDR1 is DFQATT and CDR2 is SNEGSKA. Including cysteine and phenylalanine, the CDR3 has 16 amino acids. The read is trimmed to its CDR3 DNA, 48 bases read in frame from base 1. V gives up 1 base and J gives up 1 base, and the segment between their germline ends measures 11 bases. The same data also contributed to another study, on T cells of mothers and their children. Per the second study: Nine systemically healthy Caucasian individuals served as donors, namely three mothers together with their six children. cDNA synthesis used all of the extracted RNA, with around 1.6 ug of RNA in each 15 ul reaction. In the second PCR, the M1S primer introduced both the sample barcodes and 2-4 random nucleotides. Each mother yielded over 9.5 million TCR beta CDR3 reads and each child roughly 2.9 million reads. Thymic selection shapes the output of TCR recombination in a similar way in related and unrelated pairs, and inherited differences have a minor effect. Normalized repertoire overlap was always found to be slightly, but never significantly, higher in related mother-child pairs than in unrelated mother-child pairs. No persistent microchimeric T cell clones were detected, at a sensitivity of approximately 90 clones per million clonotypes. In the study, deep NGS was used to compare the TCR beta repertoires of mothers and children, and features distinguishing related mother-child pairs from unrelated individuals were sought. The mean age was roughly 44 +/- 4 years for the mothers and 11 +/- 4 years for the children. After adapter ligation with NEBNext reagents, the libraries were sequenced on Illumina HiSeq 2000 with 100+100 nt paired-end reads. To prevent cross-contamination, the mother and child libraries were prepared a month apart and were sequenced in separate runs. For each donor, somewhere between roughly 500,000 and 2,100,000 distinct TCR beta clonotypes were identified. Naive TCR beta clonotypes were estimated from low-frequency clonotypes matched to each donor's FACS-determined naive share, without sorting.

This chain joins TRBV20-1 to TRBJ1-6; D gene: possibly TRBD1, on 5 matching bases. This clonotype was obtained from a woman in her forties in good health. The source material was blood. The CDR3 sequence is CSARAGGMSYNSPLHF. The DNA is as follows: TGCAGTGCTAGAGCGGGGGGGATGTCCTATAATTCACCCCTCCACTTT.